This note documents a single T cell receptor beta chain sequence. What it recognizes is unknown. This specimen comes from a study of T cells in Graves' hyperthyroidism and ophthalmopathy. Study results and caveats: Model predictions of ophthalmopathy came a median approximately 6.8 months before onset. Appearing also in blood were most of the thyroid clonotypes expanded above 0.001.

Researchers took RNA transcripts and amplified the TCR beta CDR3 regions from them. The primer set for the first-round RT-PCR of the TCR CDR3 was HTBI. Each CDR3 protein gets one entry after TCRdb re-called the multiplex PCR reads with MiXCR. The sample carries roughly 840,000 distinct CDR3 sequences, 38% recorded once. Hyperthyroidism patients were newly diagnosed, had disease duration under 2 months, and were aged 18 to 65 years. Diagnoses rested on clinical symptoms, serum thyroxine and TRAb, thyroid ultrasound and orbital computed tomography. The clonotype comes from a man between 18 and 29 years old with Graves' hyperthyroidism. The material sequenced was blood.

This chain's CDR3 is CASSGGPTEAFF. Written as DNA, the CDR3 is TGTGCCAGCAGTGGGGGGCCCACTGAAGCTTTCTTT. The genes are TRBV12-3 or TRBV12-4 and TRBJ1-1; D might be TRBD1 (6 bases). There are 12 residues in the CDR3. The V end was cut by 5 bases, the J end by 4 bases, with 8 bases between.